The 31 T cell receptor beta chains below come from one sample, sequenced in a study of blood T cell repertoires in COVID-19. Repertoires were generated with immunoSEQ multiplex PCR, while TCRdb's copy carries only in-frame clones and drops some. The data contain some 250,000 clones, around 85% of them singletons. The sequencing input was peripheral blood. These receptors were taken from a woman in her twenties or thirties who had recovered from COVID-19.

Details on this clone: Other nucleotide sequences from this sample produce the same CDR3. The V gene is TRBV6-4, the J gene TRBJ2-3; perhaps TRBD2 as D (6 bases). Looked up from germline, CDR1 is MRHNA and CDR2 is SNTAGT. The V gene lost 4 bases and the J gene lost 1 base, with 6 bases spanning the gap. This CDR3 has 13 amino acids. Written as DNA, the CDR3 is TGTGCCAGCAGTGCGGGGGGCACAGATACGCAGTATTTT. It is translated as CASSAGGTDTQYF.

The genes are TRBV24-1 and TRBJ2-5; D uncertain. Trimming took off 5 bases at V and 2 bases at J, with 14 bases between the two ends. The CDR3 contains 15 residues. Germline lookup yields CDR1 KGHDR and CDR2 SFDVKD. CDR3 protein: CATSVCEEPQETQYF. CDR3 sequence (DNA): TGTGCCACCAGTGTTTGTGAGGAGCCTCAAGAGACCCAGTACTTC.

The chain couples TRBV3-1 (or the pseudogene TRBV3-2) to TRBJ2-3; 7 nucleotides agree with TRBD2. Germline-derived CDR1 and CDR2 are LGHDT and YNNKEL (reference sequence). This CDR3 is built from 17 residues. J lost 5 bases, V lost 0 bases, and 11 bases had no gene match. CDR3 residues: CASSQDLPSGPGDTQYF. For the CDR3, the DNA is TGTGCCAGCAGCCAAGATCTTCCTAGCGGCCCAGGAGATACGCAGTATTTT.

This clone has only one observation. The chain carries TRBV11-2 and TRBJ2-7, with D uncertain. Germline CDR1 is SGHAT and CDR2 is FQNNGV. This CDR3 has 15 amino acids. V shed 1 base and J shed 0 bases, with 10 bases lying between them. CDR3 nucleotides: TGTGCCAGCAGCTTAGTTGGTGATAGCTCCTACGAGCAGTACTTC. Protein: CASSLVGDSSYEQYF. Complete variable domain (other parts from reference TRBV11-2 and TRBJ2-7): EAGVAQSPRYKIIEKRQSVAFWCNPISGHATLYWYQQILGQGPKLLIQFQNNGVVDDSQLPKDRFSAERLKGVDSTLKIQPAKLEDSAVYLCASSLVGDSSYEQYFGPGTRLTVT.

V gene TRBV7-2 combines with J gene TRBJ2-7, with TRBD2 matching over 9 bases. Germline CDR1 is SGHTA and CDR2 is FQGNSA. The CDR3 length is 15 residues. J gave up 4 bases and V 2 bases, and 6 bases lay outside the gene matches. The CDR3 DNA sequence: TGTGCCAGCAGCTTAAGCAGCGGGGGGACGTACGAGCAGTACTTC. Protein product: CASSLSSGGTYEQYF.

The chain joins TRBV11-2 to TRBJ2-1; a possible D gene is TRBD1 (5 bases). Trimming took 0 bases from V and 5 from J, leaving 8 bases between them. This CDR3 spans 14 amino acids. Germline CDR1 SGHAT, CDR2 FQNNGV. The CDR3 spells CASSLDGAHNEQFF. The CDR3 region has the DNA TGTGCCAGCAGCTTAGATGGGGCTCACAATGAGCAGTTCTTC.

The chain has TRBV7-9 and TRBJ2-7, with D unresolved. V was clipped by 2 bases and J by 6 bases, with 8 bases between them. The V gene's germline CDR1 is SEHNR and CDR2 FQNEAQ (reference sequence). There are 12 residues in the CDR3. The DNA for the CDR3 is TGTGCCAGCAGCTTAATTCTGTCCGAGCAGTACTTC. This gives the protein CASSLILSEQYF.

The chain recombines TRBV11-2 with TRBJ2-3; D may be TRBD2 (6 bases). This CDR3 spans 15 amino acids. Trimming took off 5 bases at V and 0 bases at J, with 12 bases between the two ends. Germline CDR1 and CDR2: SGHAT and FQNNGV. The CDR3 DNA follows: TGTGCCAGCAGCGCGGGGACGTCTAGCACAGATACGCAGTATTTT. Encoded protein: CASSAGTSSTDTQYF.

V and J are TRBV3-1 (or the pseudogene TRBV3-2) and TRBJ1-1; TRBD1 matches 11 bases. This CDR3 is 15 amino acids long. Trimming at V came to 2 bases and at J to 8 bases, leaving 7 bases not matched to a gene. From germline, CDR1 is LGHDT and CDR2 YNNKEL (reference sequence). Here the CDR3 reads CASSQFPGQGGEAFF. In DNA, the CDR3 is TGTGCCAGCAGCCAATTCCCGGGACAGGGGGGAGAAGCTTTCTTT.

The chain employs TRBV14 and TRBJ1-2; D gene ambiguous. CDR1 and CDR2 (germline): SGHDN, FVKESK. Trimming left V 0 bases short and J 3 bases short, with 11 bases between. This CDR3 has 15 amino acids. In DNA form, the CDR3 reads TGTGCCAGCAGCCAAGAAGATTGGGCCTACTATGGCTACACCTTC. This codes for CASSQEDWAYYGYTF.

This clone appeared once. V and J are TRBV7-6 and TRBJ2-2; no clear D gene. V was clipped by 2 bases and J by 1 base, with 5 bases between them. This CDR3 has 14 residues. From germline, CDR1 is SGHVS and CDR2 FNYEAQ. The CDR3 protein is CASSLLRNTGELFF. The DNA for the CDR3 is TGTGCCAGCAGCTTACTCCGGAACACCGGGGAGCTGTTTTTT. The full variable domain, completed using reference TRBV7-6 and TRBJ2-2, is GAGVSQSPRYKVTKRGQDVALRCDPISGHVSLYWYRQALGQGPEFLTYFNYEAQQDKSGLPNDRFSAERPEGSISTLTIQRTEQRDSAMYRCASSLLRNTGELFFGEGSRLTVL.

The V and J genes are TRBV21-1 and TRBJ1-1. TRBV21-1 is flagged as a pseudogene. This CDR3 has 14 amino acids. The CDR3 sequence: CASSKGPGNTEAFF. CDR3 DNA: TGTGCCAGCAGCAAAGGCCCCGGGAACACTGAAGCTTTCTTT.

V and J are TRBV6-5 and TRBJ1-2, with 10 nucleotides matching TRBD1. The CDR3 runs to 15 residues. Germline V gene sequence: CDR1 MNHEY, CDR2 SVGAGI. J lost 2 bases, V lost 2 bases, and 2 bases had no gene match. This CDR3 is CASSYPTGGNYGYTF. The CDR3 coding sequence is TGTGCCAGCAGTTACCCGACAGGGGGCAACTATGGCTACACCTTC.

This clone has more than one count but fewer than ten. The rearrangement uses TRBV4-1 and TRBJ2-5; D is unclear. Germline CDR1 reads MGHRA; CDR2 reads YSYEKL. The CDR3 consists of 14 residues. Trimming pared 4 bases from V and 4 bases from J, leaving 13 bases between. CDR3 sequence (DNA): TGCGCCAGCAGCCCCGGTTCGGTGTCAGAGACCCAGTACTTC. This gives the protein CASSPGSVSETQYF.

This chain's CDR3 is CSASALAGGQETQYF. CDR3 nucleotides: TGCAGTGCTAGTGCTCTAGCGGGGGGGCAAGAGACCCAGTACTTC. V usage is TRBV20-1 and J usage is TRBJ2-5, with TRBD2 matching over 12 bases. The CDR3 loop spans 15 amino acids. CDR1 and CDR2 (germline): DFQATT, SNEGSKA (reference sequence). After removal of 3 bases from V and 2 bases from J, the junction contained 4 bases not matched to a gene.

This chain connects TRBV5-1 to TRBJ2-3; 7 nucleotides match TRBD2. V dropped 0 bases and J dropped 6; count of bases not matched to a gene: 7. The CDR3 runs to 15 residues. Germline CDR1 SGHRS, CDR2 YFSETQ. The chain's CDR3 is CASSLDGREGDTQYF. Written as DNA, the CDR3 is TGCGCCAGCAGCTTGGATGGCAGGGAGGGGGATACGCAGTATTTT.

This chain joins TRBV10-2 and TRBJ2-6; TRBD1 might be the D (5 bases). The germline V and J ends were trimmed by 5 bases and 4 bases, with 9 bases remaining between them. In germline, CDR1 is WSHSY, CDR2 SAAADI. CDR3 length equals 14 residues. The CDR3 is CASSPGSGANVLTF. Here the CDR3 DNA reads TGCGCCAGCAGTCCAGGGTCGGGGGCCAACGTCCTGACTTTC.

The chain is built from TRBV11-3 and TRBJ1-5; no clear D. V gave up 5 bases and J gave up 0 bases, with 26 bases separating them. Germline loops: CDR1 SGHNT, CDR2 YENEEA. The CDR3 has 20 residues. The CDR3 reads CASSHTIMRVSHYSNQPQHF. The CDR3 DNA reads TGTGCCAGCAGCCACACGATTATGCGGGTTTCCCATTATAGCAATCAGCCCCAGCATTTT.

V is TRBV2 and J is TRBJ2-7, with D possibly being TRBD2 (5 bases). V lost 6 bases to trimming and J lost 7 bases, with 19 bases between them. Germline lookup yields CDR1 SNHLY and CDR2 FYNNEI. The CDR3 spans 14 residues. DNA of the CDR3: TGTGCCAGCAGGCCCCGGGCCCTGGAGGTGGAGCAGTACTTC. Protein: CASRPRALEVEQYF.

The V call is TRBV2, the J call TRBJ1-5; D remains ambiguous. Germline lookup yields CDR1 SNHLY and CDR2 FYNNEI. V lost 6 bases and J 3 bases, leaving 9 bases between the germline ends. The CDR3 contains 13 residues. The chain's CDR3 is CASRGALNQPQHF. DNA for the CDR3: TGTGCCAGCAGGGGCGCACTCAATCAGCCCCAGCATTTT.

Concerning this clone itself: A junction end diverges from the germline sequence, so it may reflect a read error. The CDR3 spells CASSNSPGLAKYEQYF. CDR3 nucleotides: TGTGCCAGCAGTAACTCACCGGGACTAGCGAAGTACGAGCAGTACTTC. The chain recombines TRBV6-2 or TRBV6-3 with TRBJ2-7, with 10 bases fitting TRBD2. Germline V CDR1 and CDR2: MNHEY, SVGEGT. This CDR3 region has 16 residues.

V usage is TRBV9 and J usage is TRBJ2-3; 8 bases agree with TRBD2. The CDR3 contains 15 residues. The germline CDR1 and CDR2 sequences are SGDLS and YYNGEE. The junction had 6 bases not matched to a gene; V was cut back by 4 bases and J by 2 bases. CDR3 sequence: CASSTLSGDTDTQYF. CDR3 DNA sequence: TGTGCCAGCAGCACCCTTAGCGGGGACACAGATACGCAGTATTTT.

The genes are TRBV3-1 (or the pseudogene TRBV3-2) and TRBJ2-2; 10 bases agree with TRBD2. V dropped 1 base and J dropped 1; count of bases not matched to a gene: 6. The CDR3 is 18 residues long. CDR1 is LGHDT and CDR2 is YNNKEL in the germline V gene (reference sequence). CDR3 in DNA: TGTGCCAGCAGCCAAGGTCCCTGGACTAGCGGGAACACCGGGGAGCTGTTTTTT. It translates to CASSQGPWTSGNTGELFF.

The chain carries TRBV14 and TRBJ2-7; tentatively, D is TRBD2 (5 bases). The CDR3 sequence is 14 residues long. Per the germline V gene, CDR1 is SGHDN and CDR2 is FVKESK. V gave up 1 base and J gave up 6 bases, with 13 bases separating them. The chain's CDR3 is CASSQVIGVAEQYF. The CDR3 DNA reads as TGTGCCAGCAGCCAAGTGATCGGGGTTGCCGAGCAGTACTTC.

The rearrangement uses TRBV4-1 and TRBJ1-1, with 7 bases that match TRBD1. The CDR3 spans 15 residues. Germline V CDR1 and CDR2: MGHRA, YSYEKL. Trimming removed 3 bases from V and 3 bases from J; junction bases left unmatched: 7. CDR3 amino acids: CASSHNNRGDTEAFF. The CDR3 region has the DNA TGCGCCAGCAGCCATAACAACAGGGGTGACACTGAAGCTTTCTTT.

This sequence joins TRBV27 and TRBJ2-7; D ambiguous. V was clipped by 5 bases and J by 3 bases, with 11 bases between them. The CDR3 loop spans 13 amino acids. Germline V gives CDR1 MNHEY, CDR2 SMNVEV (reference sequence). CDR3 protein: CASSQNSNYEQYF. CDR3 bases: TGTGCCAGCAGTCAAAATTCCAACTACGAGCAGTACTTC.

As to this clone: This specimen includes other DNA sequences encoding the same CDR3. The chain links TRBV3-1 (or the pseudogene TRBV3-2) to TRBJ2-2; D unclear. V gave up 6 bases and J gave up 7 bases, with 12 bases separating them. Germline V CDR1 and CDR2: LGHDT, YNNKEL (reference sequence). The CDR3 loop spans 13 amino acids. CDR3 sequence: CASSPNFLGELFF. The CDR3 coding sequence is TGTGCCAGCAGTCCTAACTTTCTCGGGGAGCTGTTTTTT.

The rearrangement uses TRBV6-2 or TRBV6-3 and TRBJ2-7; the D is unclear. Trimming removed 6 bases from V and 4 bases from J, with 13 bases in between. The V gene's germline CDR1 is MNHEY and CDR2 SVGEGT. The CDR3 runs to 13 residues. The CDR3 DNA follows: TGTGCCAGCAGCCGCGGCCCGGTATACGAGCAGTACTTC. Its translation: CASSRGPVYEQYF.

This rearrangement joins TRBV9 to TRBJ1-3, with D perhaps matching TRBD1 (6 bases). The germline V gene encodes CDR1 SGDLS and CDR2 YYNGEE. This CDR3 is built from 16 residues. V was cut by 4 bases and J by 1 base, with 15 bases left in between. CDR3 in DNA: TGTGCCAGCAGCCCCCACCCCGGGACATCTGGAAACACCATATATTTT. Translated: CASSPHPGTSGNTIYF.

The V call is TRBV29-1, the J call TRBJ2-5; 7 bases agree with TRBD1. From germline, CDR1 is SQVTM and CDR2 ANQGSEA. This CDR3 region has 13 residues. Trimming at V came to 3 bases and at J to 5 bases, leaving 6 bases not matched to a gene. CDR3: CSVEYRGVETQYF. CDR3 bases: TGCAGCGTTGAGTACAGGGGCGTGGAGACCCAGTACTTC.

In its sample, this clone was seen once. The chain recombines TRBV5-6 with TRBJ2-7; weak D call: TRBD1 (6 bases). The CDR3 extends over 15 amino acids. Germline assignment: CDR1 SGHDT and CDR2 YYEEEE. Trimming took off 1 base at V and 3 bases at J, with 14 bases between the two ends. This chain's CDR3 is CASSLTQGSYYEQYF. CDR3 sequence (DNA): TGTGCCAGCAGCTTGACACAGGGATCCTACTACGAGCAGTACTTC.